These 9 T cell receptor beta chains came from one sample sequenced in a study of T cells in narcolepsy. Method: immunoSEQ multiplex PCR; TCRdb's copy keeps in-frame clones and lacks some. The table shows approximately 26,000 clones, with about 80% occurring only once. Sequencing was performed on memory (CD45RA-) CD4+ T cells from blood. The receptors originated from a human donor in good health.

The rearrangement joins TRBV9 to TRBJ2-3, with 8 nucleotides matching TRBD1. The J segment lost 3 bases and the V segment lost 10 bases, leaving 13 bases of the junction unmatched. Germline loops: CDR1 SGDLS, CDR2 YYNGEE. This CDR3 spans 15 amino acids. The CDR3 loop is CARGVTGGLTDTQYF. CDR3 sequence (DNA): TGTGCCCGTGGGGTTACAGGGGGATTGACAGATACGCAGTATTTT.

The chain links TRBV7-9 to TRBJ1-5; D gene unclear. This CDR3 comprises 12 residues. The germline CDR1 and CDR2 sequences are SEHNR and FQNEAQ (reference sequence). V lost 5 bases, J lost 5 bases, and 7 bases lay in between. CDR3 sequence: CASSRSDQPQHF. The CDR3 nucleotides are TGTGCCAGCAGCCGCTCGGATCAGCCCCAGCATTTT.

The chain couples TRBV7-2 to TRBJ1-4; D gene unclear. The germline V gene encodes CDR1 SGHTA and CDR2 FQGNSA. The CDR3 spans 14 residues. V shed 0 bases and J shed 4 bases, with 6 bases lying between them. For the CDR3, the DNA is TGTGCCAGCAGCTTAGCGTCCAGTAATGAAAAACTGTTTTTT. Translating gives CASSLASSNEKLFF.

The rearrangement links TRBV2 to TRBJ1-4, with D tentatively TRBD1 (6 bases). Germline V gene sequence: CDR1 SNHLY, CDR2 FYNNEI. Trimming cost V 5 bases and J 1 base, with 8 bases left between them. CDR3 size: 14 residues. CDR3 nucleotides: TGTGCCAGCAGTCAGGACAGAACTAATGAAAAACTGTTTTTT. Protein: CASSQDRTNEKLFF.

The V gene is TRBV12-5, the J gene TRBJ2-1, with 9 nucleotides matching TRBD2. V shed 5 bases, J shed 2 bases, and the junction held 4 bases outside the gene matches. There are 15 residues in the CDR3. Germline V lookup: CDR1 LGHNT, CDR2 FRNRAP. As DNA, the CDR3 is TGTGCTAGTGGTCCTAGCGGGACCCCCTACAATGAGCAGTTCTTC. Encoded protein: CASGPSGTPYNEQFF.

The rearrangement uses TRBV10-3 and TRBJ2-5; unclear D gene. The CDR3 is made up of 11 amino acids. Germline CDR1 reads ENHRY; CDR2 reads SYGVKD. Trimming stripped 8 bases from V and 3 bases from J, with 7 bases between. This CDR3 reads CAIGQEETQYF. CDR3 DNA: TGTGCCATCGGGCAGGAAGAGACCCAGTACTTC.

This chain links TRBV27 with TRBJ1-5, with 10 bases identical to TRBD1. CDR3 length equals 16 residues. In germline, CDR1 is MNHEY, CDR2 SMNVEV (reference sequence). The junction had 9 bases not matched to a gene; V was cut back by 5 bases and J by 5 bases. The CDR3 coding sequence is TGTGCCAGCAGTACGGCATGGACAGGGGGATATCAGCCCCAGCATTTT. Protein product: CASSTAWTGGYQPQHF.

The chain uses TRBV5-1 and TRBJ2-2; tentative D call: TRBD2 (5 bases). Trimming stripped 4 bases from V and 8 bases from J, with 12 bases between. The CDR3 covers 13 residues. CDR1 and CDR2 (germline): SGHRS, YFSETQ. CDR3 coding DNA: TGCGCCAGCAGCCCGGGATTTGCGGGGGAGCTGTTTTTT. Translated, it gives CASSPGFAGELFF.

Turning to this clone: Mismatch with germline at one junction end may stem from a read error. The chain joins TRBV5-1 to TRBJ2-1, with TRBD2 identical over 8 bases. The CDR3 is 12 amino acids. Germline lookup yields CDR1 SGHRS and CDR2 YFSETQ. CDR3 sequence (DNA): TGCGCCAGCAGCCGGGAGGGAACTAGCAAGATCTTC. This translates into CASSREGTSKIF.